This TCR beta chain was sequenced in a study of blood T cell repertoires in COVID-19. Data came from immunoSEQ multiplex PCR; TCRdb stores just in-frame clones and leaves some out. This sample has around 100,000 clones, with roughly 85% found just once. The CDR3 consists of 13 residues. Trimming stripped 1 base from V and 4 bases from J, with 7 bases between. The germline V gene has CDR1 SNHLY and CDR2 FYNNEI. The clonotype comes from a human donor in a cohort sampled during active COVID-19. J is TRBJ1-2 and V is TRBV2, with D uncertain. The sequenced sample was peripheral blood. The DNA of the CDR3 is TGTGCCAGCAGTGAAGAGCAAGTCTATGGCTACACCTTC. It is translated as CASSEEQVYGYTF. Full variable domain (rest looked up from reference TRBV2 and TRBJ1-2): EPEVTQTPSHQVTQMGQEVILRCVPISNHLYFYWYRQILGQKVEFLVSFYNNEISEKSEIFDDQFSVERPDGSNFTLKIRSTKLEDSAMYFCASSEEQVYGYTFGSGTRLTVV.